The 7 T cell receptor beta chains listed next were all sequenced from one sample in a study of graft-versus-host responses after intestinal transplantation (TCRdb year 2021). These TCRs are of unknown antigen specificity. The sample's time point label is to be understood as: cells obtained before transplantation from donor or recipient. Library generation was performed with the immunoSEQ multiplex PCR assay. TCRdb took this table from immuneACCESS and kept in-frame rearrangements with V and J called. Such tables lack part of the clones; where checked against another copy, unresolved V genes explain under half of the gap, and the rest is unexplained. Recorded for this sample are approximately 90,000 clones; 85% to 95% of them occurred a single time. The ten largest clones take up about 2% of the sample. The material sequenced was unstimulated CD8+ T cells sorted from spleen or lymph node cells, taken before intestinal transplant. These TCRs come from a human donor who received an intestinal transplant.

The chain employs TRBV10-3 and TRBJ2-7; 7 bases map to TRBD1. The J segment lost 0 bases and the V segment lost 0 bases, leaving 2 bases of the junction unmatched. The germline V gene has CDR1 ENHRY and CDR2 SYGVKD. The CDR3 has 15 residues. CDR3 nucleotides: TGTGCCATCAGTGAGTCGGGGACAGTCTCCTACGAGCAGTACTTC. Amino acids: CAISESGTVSYEQYF.

V is TRBV2 and J is TRBJ1-5; TRBD1 agrees at 8 bases. Germline V gene data show CDR1 as SNHLY and CDR2 as FYNNEI. Trimming removed 3 bases from V and 5 bases from J; junction bases left unmatched: 3. CDR3 size: 14 residues. The CDR3 spells CASSDGQGHQPQHF. The CDR3 DNA is TGTGCCAGCAGTGACGGACAGGGTCATCAGCCCCAGCATTTT. Full variable domain (remainder filled in from reference TRBV2 and TRBJ1-5): EPEVTQTPSHQVTQMGQEVILRCVPISNHLYFYWYRQILGQKVEFLVSFYNNEISEKSEIFDDQFSVERPDGSNFTLKIRSTKLEDSAMYFCASSDGQGHQPQHFGDGTRLSIL.

This chain joins TRBV12-2 and TRBJ1-6; the table calls TRBD1, which could not be checked here. TRBV12-2 is a recognized pseudogene. This CDR3 comprises 16 residues. The CDR3 here is CASRIARQPYNSPLHF. The CDR3 nucleotides are TGTGCAAGTCGTATTGCCCGACAACCCTATAATTCACCCCTCCACTTT.

The V call is TRBV2, the J call TRBJ2-1; 9 bases agree with TRBD2. Germline V gives CDR1 SNHLY, CDR2 FYNNEI. There are 17 residues in the CDR3. The V gene end was trimmed by 1 base and the J gene end by 1 base; junction bases not matched to a gene: 5. CDR3 residues: CASSEEGLAGSYNEQFF. In nucleotides, the CDR3 is TGTGCCAGCAGTGAAGAGGGGCTAGCGGGGTCCTACAATGAGCAGTTCTTC.

The rearrangement uses TRBV19 and TRBJ2-1; 8 nucleotides line up with TRBD2. V gave up 3 bases and J gave up 5 bases; unmatched junction bases: 12. Germline V gene data show CDR1 as LNHDA and CDR2 as SQIVND (reference sequence). The CDR3 spans 17 residues. CDR3 protein: CASSIMSGGELDNEQFF. CDR3 DNA sequence: TGTGCCAGTAGTATTATGAGCGGGGGAGAGCTCGACAATGAGCAGTTCTTC. Full variable domain (outside the CDR3, taken from reference TRBV19 and TRBJ2-1): DGGITQSPKYLFRKEGQNVTLSCEQNLNHDAMYWYRQDPGQGLRLIYYSQIVNDFQKGDIAEGYSVSREKKESFPLTVTSAQKNPTAFYLCASSIMSGGELDNEQFFGPGTRLTVL.

The chain carries TRBV19 and TRBJ2-5; maybe TRBD2 (7 bases). The ends were cut back, 3 bases at V and 1 base at J, with 9 bases in the middle. The CDR3 spans 14 residues. The germline V gene has CDR1 LNHDA and CDR2 SQIVND (reference sequence). Here the CDR3 DNA reads TGTGCCAGTAGTATCGGGGGGCCCCAAGAGACCCAGTACTTC. Translation gives CASSIGGPQETQYF.

Remarks on this clone: The junction shows a germline mismatch at one end, possibly a read error. The V gene is TRBV9, the J gene TRBJ2-7; D call uncertain. Germline assignment: CDR1 SGDLS and CDR2 YYNGEE. The CDR3 totals 15 residues. The CDR3 nucleotides read TGTGCCAGCAGCGTCGGGTCCCCCCGTCACTACGGGCAGTACTTC. Encoded protein: CASSVGSPRHYGQYF.